The clone carrying this T cell receptor (beta chain) came up a few times. This CDR3 has 18 amino acids. V lost 1 base, J lost 2 bases, and 18 bases lay in between. Germline CDR1 LGHNA, CDR2 YSLEER. These data come from a study of CD8 T cells in ankylosing spondylitis. Each TCR beta library was made by quantitative 5'-RACE that incorporated molecular barcodes. TCRdb re-called the 5' RACE reads through MiXCR, storing one row per CDR3 protein. This sample has about 160,000 distinct CDR3 sequences, with approximately 9.9% found just once. The chain carries TRBV4-3 and TRBJ2-1; possibly TRBD2 for D (6 bases). The sample was blood, either unsorted or a sorted T cell fraction (not recorded which). This TCR was recovered from a female donor with ankylosing spondylitis or in good health (not recorded which). The chain's CDR3 is CASSQVPGTLGAYNEQFF. CDR3 in DNA: TGCGCCAGCAGCCAAGTTCCCGGGACTCTAGGGGCCTACAATGAGCAGTTCTTC.